These 8 T cell receptor beta chains originate from one sample sequenced in a study of beta chain features in type 1 diabetes. Sequenced material consisted of expressed TCRB transcripts (all of the isolated RNA was reverse transcribed). Data came from immunoSEQ multiplex PCR; TCRdb stores just in-frame clones and leaves some out. This table holds roughly 610,000 clones, about 14% found once. Sequenced input: naive CD4+ T cells from blood. All receptors derive from a man in his late teens or twenties in good health.

The rearrangement links TRBV9 to TRBJ2-1; D might be TRBD2 (5 bases). CDR1 and CDR2 (germline): SGDLS, YYNGEE. The CDR3 loop spans 16 amino acids. V gave up 0 bases and J gave up 0 bases, with 10 bases separating them. The CDR3 region has the DNA TGTGCCAGCAGCGTAGGGGGTCGGGGCTCCTACAATGAGCAGTTCTTC. Its translation is CASSVGGRGSYNEQFF. Variable domain in full (rest from reference TRBV9 and TRBJ2-1): DSGVTQTPKHLITATGQRVTLRCSPRSGDLSVYWYQQSLDQGLQFLIQYYNGEERAKGNILERFSAQQFPDLHSELNLSSLELGDSALYFCASSVGGRGSYNEQFFGPGTRLTVL.

This clone turned up a few times. The V gene is TRBV5-1, the J gene TRBJ2-2, with a possible D match to TRBD2 (5 bases). Germline V CDR1 and CDR2: SGHRS, YFSETQ. This CDR3 has 16 amino acids. Trimming cost V 0 bases and J 5 bases, with 14 bases left between them. This CDR3 reads CASSLAFRRGTGELFF. CDR3 in DNA: TGCGCCAGCAGCTTGGCCTTTCGGCGCGGGACCGGGGAGCTGTTTTTT.

This clone occurred a few times. This chain links TRBV5-1 with TRBJ2-6, with TRBD1 matching 7 bases. The CDR3 is made up of 16 amino acids. Losses at the gene ends were 7 bases for V and 1 base for J; bases not matched to a gene: 8. Germline values: CDR1 SGHRS, CDR2 YFSETQ. The CDR3 region has the DNA TGCGCCAGCGCCTCAAAGACAGGGTCTGGGGCCAACGTCCTGACTTTC. Amino acids: CASASKTGSGANVLTF.

This clone has more than one count but fewer than ten. The chain recombines TRBV30 with TRBJ1-5, with unresolved D. Trimming left V 2 bases short and J 7 bases short, with 12 bases between. The CDR3 contains 13 residues. Germline V CDR1 and CDR2: GTSNPN, SVGIG (reference sequence). CDR3 in amino acids: CAWSLNQQQPQHF. The CDR3 DNA reads as TGTGCCTGGAGTCTTAACCAACAACAGCCCCAGCATTTT.

To note about this clone: The sample contains more than one DNA sequence encoding this CDR3. The J gene is TRBJ2-3, the V gene TRBV18; D may be TRBD2 (5 bases). The germline gives CDR1 KGHSH, CDR2 LQKENI. There are 15 residues in the CDR3. Deletions cut 1 base from V and 0 bases from J, with 8 bases between. CDR3 DNA sequence: TGTGCCAGCTCACCACAGGGAGCTAGCACAGATACGCAGTATTTT. Translating it yields CASSPQGASTDTQYF.

DNA for the CDR3: TGTGCCAGCAGCGTAGGACCCAGCGGGAGGGCGGCCGGGGAGCTGTTTTTT. Protein: CASSVGPSGRAAGELFF. The chain joins TRBV9 to TRBJ2-2; 10 positions match TRBD2. The V segment lost 0 bases and the J segment 6 bases; nucleotides outside the gene matches: 8. Per the germline V gene, CDR1 is SGDLS and CDR2 is YYNGEE. This CDR3 has 17 residues.

The chain combines TRBV9 with TRBJ1-2, with a weak D call TRBD1 (5 bases). The CDR3 is 15 amino acids. Trimming removed 4 bases at V and 5 bases at J, with 18 bases between. Germline CDR1 SGDLS, CDR2 YYNGEE. CDR3 amino acids: CASSPDPTGGYGYTF. The CDR3 region has the DNA TGTGCCAGCAGCCCAGACCCCACGGGGGGGTATGGCTACACCTTC.

Only a few counts were recorded for this clone. The chain carries TRBV2 and TRBJ2-1, with 8 bases fitting TRBD1. Trimming at V came to 5 bases and at J to 7 bases, leaving 10 bases not matched to a gene. Per germline, CDR1 SNHLY and CDR2 FYNNEI. CDR3 length: 15 residues. The CDR3 is CASSLDREGWNEQFF. CDR3 coding DNA: TGTGCCAGCAGTCTGGACAGGGAAGGTTGGAATGAGCAGTTCTTC.